This T cell receptor (beta chain) is drawn from a study of breast tumors, draining lymph nodes, adjacent tissues. Study-wide results and caveats: Tumor TCR diversity was below lymph nodes but above nontumor tissue.

This clonotype was seen ten or more times. Its cognate antigen is unknown. Breast cancer patients provided tissue from their axillary draining lymph nodes. The germline CDR1 and CDR2 sequences are MNHEY and SVGAGI. CDR3 length: 16 residues. V was clipped by 3 bases and J by 7 bases; unmatched bases: 10. TCRdb processed the multiplex PCR reads anew with MiXCR; each CDR3 protein has one entry. The sample yields approximately 180,000 distinct CDR3 sequences, more than 25% seen once. This chain joins TRBV6-5 and TRBJ2-1; TRBD1 matches at 9 bases. The material sequenced was axillary lymph node tissue. This TCR came from a female donor with breast cancer. Some clones in this sample may be carry-over from other donors' samples. In nucleotides, the CDR3 is TGTGCCAGCAGTTATCCCGGGACAGGGAGGAATAATGAGCAGTTCTTC. It specifies CASSYPGTGRNNEQFF.